The 14 T cell receptor beta chains below all came from one sample that was sequenced in a study of neurological immune-mediated disorders (dated by TCRdb to between 2018 and 2020). Libraries came from 5' RACE. TCRdb lists the instrument as Illumina HiSeq 2500. TCRdb ran its own pipeline on the public reads, namely fastp trimming at Q25 and MiXCR clone calling, and kept in-frame beta chains. Rows with a matching CDR3 protein are joined into one entry that keeps the most common DNA and genes. In all, the sample holds some 31,000 distinct CDR3 sequences, and approximately 4.3% of those were seen once. The top ten hold roughly 24% of the sample. Sequencing input: PBMCs. The receptors here all came from a man between 18 and 35 years old in good health.

Many counts were recorded for this clonotype. The chain has TRBV18 and TRBJ1-5; D is unresolved. The CDR3 is 14 amino acids. With 2 bases removed from V and 9 bases from J, the gap between germline ends came to 14 bases. Germline V lookup: CDR1 KGHSH, CDR2 LQKENI. The CDR3 spells CASSPGDPPGPQHF. In DNA, the CDR3 is TGTGCCAGCTCACCAGGGGATCCTCCCGGGCCCCAGCATTTT.

This rearrangement joins TRBV7-3 to TRBJ2-5; TRBD1 matches 7 bases. Germline V gives CDR1 SGHTA, CDR2 FQGTGA. This CDR3 is built from 15 residues. The ends lost 5 bases at V and 4 bases at J; junction bases unmatched: 10. The CDR3 spells CASSPRQGEGETQYF. The DNA for the CDR3 is TGTGCCAGCAGCCCCCGACAGGGAGAAGGAGAGACCCAGTACTTC.

This clonotype was seen ten or more times. The V and J genes are TRBV20-1 and TRBJ1-5; the D gene is possibly TRBD1 (6 bases). The germline V gene has CDR1 DFQATT and CDR2 SNEGSKA (reference sequence). Deletions cut 5 bases from V and 0 bases from J, with 14 bases between. The CDR3 runs to 15 residues. The DNA of the CDR3 is TGCAGTGCTGCTCCGGGACATACTAGCAATCAGCCCCAGCATTTT. This encodes CSAAPGHTSNQPQHF.

This clonotype was counted ten times or more. The chain joins TRBV24-1 to TRBJ2-3; possibly TRBD2 for D (5 bases). The V gene lost 7 bases and the J gene lost 8 bases, with 12 bases spanning the gap. CDR3 length: 12 residues. CDR1 and CDR2 (germline): KGHDR, SFDVKD. The CDR3 loop reads CATSNSAVTQYF. The CDR3 nucleotides are TGTGCCACCAGCAATAGCGCTGTTACGCAGTATTTT.

Many counts were recorded for this clonotype. V is TRBV7-9 and J is TRBJ2-7; the D is unclear. CDR1 and CDR2 (germline): SEHNR, FQNEAQ (reference sequence). V was clipped by 9 bases and J by 4 bases, with 22 bases between them. The CDR3 is 15 residues long. The CDR3 nucleotides are TGTGCCAGTTCGATAGCTAACCCGGTGGAGTACGAGCAGTACTTC. The encoded protein is CASSIANPVEYEQYF. The full variable domain, its missing parts supplied by reference TRBV7-9 and TRBJ2-7, is DTGVSQNPRHKITKRGQNVTFRCDPISEHNRLYWYRQTLGQGPEFLTYFQNEAQLEKSRLLSDRFSAERPKGSFSTLEIQRTEQGDSAMYLCASSIANPVEYEQYFGPGTRLTVT.

In its sample, this clonotype ranks as medium-sized. The rearrangement joins TRBV15 to TRBJ1-1, with D possibly TRBD1 on 5 matching bases. The CDR3 runs 14 residues. The germline CDR1 and CDR2 sequences are LNHNV and YYDKDF (reference sequence). Between the trimmed V and J ends, which lost 4 bases and 1 base, there was a span of 10 bases. The CDR3 sequence is CATSTRQTNTEAFF. CDR3 DNA sequence: TGTGCCACCAGCACCCGACAGACGAACACTGAAGCTTTCTTT.

At least ten counts were recorded for this clonotype. V gene TRBV7-2 combines with J gene TRBJ2-1, with TRBD2 matching 9 bases. The CDR3 sequence is 15 residues long. The V gene end was trimmed by 1 base and the J gene end by 9 bases; junction bases not matched to a gene: 7. Germline V CDR1 and CDR2: SGHTA, FQGNSA. CDR3 residues: CASSLEGRGGVEQFF. In DNA, the CDR3 is TGTGCCAGCAGCTTAGAGGGGCGGGGGGGAGTTGAGCAGTTCTTC.

At least ten counts were recorded for this clonotype. The genes are TRBV5-1 and TRBJ2-1; no reliable D call. V lost 1 base and J 8 bases, leaving 13 bases between the germline ends. Germline CDR1 is SGHRS and CDR2 is YFSETQ. The CDR3 spans 14 residues. The CDR3 DNA follows: TGCGCCAGCAGCTTGTCCCAGGACGTCGATGAGCAGTTCTTC. This codes for CASSLSQDVDEQFF.

In its sample, this clonotype was seen many times. This chain connects TRBV29-1 to TRBJ1-5; a possible D gene is TRBD1 (6 bases). The CDR3 consists of 16 residues. V was cut by 4 bases and J by 4 bases, with 20 bases left in between. Per the germline V gene, CDR1 is SQVTM and CDR2 is ANQGSEA. The CDR3 DNA reads TGCAGCGTTGTCTTCCGTCTTACAGGGCAGAATCAGCCCCAGCATTTT. It is translated as CSVVFRLTGQNQPQHF.

This clonotype has a count of ten or more. The genes are TRBV7-2 and TRBJ2-3; D remains ambiguous. The germline V gene encodes CDR1 SGHTA and CDR2 FQGNSA. The CDR3 extends over 12 amino acids. V lost 4 bases, J lost 6 bases, and 8 bases lay in between. The CDR3 DNA follows: TGTGCCAGCAGCTCATACTTCGATACGCAGTATTTT. It yields the protein CASSSYFDTQYF. Full variable domain (outside the CDR3, taken from reference TRBV7-2 and TRBJ2-3): GAGVSQSPSNKVTEKGKDVELRCDPISGHTALYWYRQSLGQGLEFLIYFQGNSAPDKSGLPSDRFSAERTGGSVSTLTIQRTQQEDSAVYLCASSSYFDTQYFGPGTRLTVL.

Many counts were recorded for this clonotype. The chain uses TRBV7-9 and TRBJ1-1; no clear D gene. The CDR3 has 17 amino acids. Trimming took 2 bases from V and 7 from J, leaving 23 bases between them. Germline values: CDR1 SEHNR, CDR2 FQNEAQ (reference sequence). The DNA for the CDR3 is TGTGCCAGCAGCTTACGGCCAGCTCAGAGTCCCTCTGTTGAAGCTTTCTTT. Translated, it gives CASSLRPAQSPSVEAFF.

The sample holds many counts of this clonotype. This sequence joins TRBV19 and TRBJ1-1, with D unclear. Germline values: CDR1 LNHDA, CDR2 SQIVND (reference sequence). Trimming shortened V by 5 bases and J by 10 bases, and 11 bases separated the two germline ends. The CDR3 covers 11 residues. CDR3 sequence (DNA): TGTGCCAGTAGTGCCCGTCGACGAGCTTTCTTT. Residues: CASSARRRAFF.

In its sample, this clonotype was seen many times. This rearrangement joins TRBV27 to TRBJ2-7, with D maybe TRBD2 (5 bases). Germline V gene lookup returns CDR1 MNHEY and CDR2 SMNVEV (reference sequence). The CDR3 totals 13 residues. The germline V and J ends were trimmed by 8 bases and 6 bases, with 17 bases remaining between them. The CDR3 DNA reads TGTGCCAGCGGAAGTCGAGCGGTGAGCGAGCAGTACTTC. Amino acids: CASGSRAVSEQYF.

In this sample, this clonotype turned up many times. This rearrangement joins TRBV7-2 to TRBJ2-3, with 11 bases matching TRBD2. CDR1 and CDR2 from the germline V gene are SGHTA and FQGNSA. V shed 6 bases and J 3 bases; nucleotides not matched to a gene: 11. This CDR3 has 17 residues. The CDR3 bases are TGTGCCAGCAGTCGAGCTTCTAGCGGGGGGCCGACAGATACGCAGTATTTT. Its translation: CASSRASSGGPTDTQYF.